This entry lists 2 T cell receptor beta chains sequenced from one sample in a study of glioma-infiltrating T cells. Amplification of TCR alpha and beta CDR3 regions from RNA used iRepertoire nested multiplex PCR. TCRdb fed the multiplex PCR reads into MiXCR, producing one record per CDR3 protein. The data contain 110,000 or so distinct CDR3 sequences, less than 30% of them singletons. The specimen sequenced was glioma tissue, nonneoplastic brain tissue, or PBMCs (not recorded which). The receptors come from a human donor with low-grade glioma or glioblastoma, undergoing nonglioma brain surgery, or in good health (not recorded which).

This clonotype was detected ten times or more. V usage is TRBV20-1 and J usage is TRBJ2-7; D remains ambiguous. The CDR3 is 11 amino acids. The ends were cut back, 5 bases at V and 4 bases at J, with 9 bases in the middle. The germline gives CDR1 DFQATT, CDR2 SNEGSKA (reference sequence). Written as DNA, the CDR3 is TGCAGTGCTCCGCTTCTATACGAGCAGTACTTC. Translated: CSAPLLYEQYF.

This clonotype turned up a few times. A much larger clone differs by one base, so this may be a read error. This rearrangement joins TRBV10-3 to TRBJ2-5, with 8 bases fitting TRBD2. Per the germline V gene, CDR1 is ENHRY and CDR2 is SYGVKD. CDR3 length: 13 amino acids. With V trimmed by 6 bases and J by 4 bases, 4 bases remained unmatched. CDR3 nucleotides: TGTGCCATCAGAGAGCGGGGGAGAGAGACCCAGTACTTC. Residues: CAIRERGRETQYF.